This T cell receptor (beta chain) was profiled in a study of blood T cell repertoires in COVID-19. Study at large: There were acute and convalescent COVID-19 samples, and they came from the United States, Italy and Spain.

As processed by the authors: It was from reference gene primer amplification that nucleated cell counts were estimated. TCRdb's copy holds only in-frame clones and misses some; the assay was immunoSEQ multiplex PCR. That table supplies the V and J calls and clone size; D and trimming were determined from the DNA. Among approximately 290,000 clones listed, approximately 92% were seen once. Participants came from fewer than 25 US areas, aged about 18 to 95 years. Grouping used clinical history reported by participants in a survey and questionnaire. The source is a woman between 25 and 40 years old who had recovered from COVID-19. The sequenced material came from PBMCs or T cells enriched from blood (not recorded which).

Here the CDR3 DNA reads TGTGCCAGCAGCGAGACAGGGTTCTACGAGCAGTACTTC. This gives the protein CASSETGFYEQYF. This chain joins TRBV5-6 and TRBJ2-7, with 7 bases that match TRBD1. V lost 4 bases to trimming and J lost 3 bases; unmatched junction nucleotides: 4. Germline CDR1 SGHDT, CDR2 YYEEEE. The CDR3 is 13 amino acids.